This T cell receptor (beta chain) was recovered during a study of T cell responses to AZD1222 COVID-19 vaccine. Repertoires were generated with immunoSEQ multiplex PCR, while TCRdb's copy carries only in-frame clones and drops some. The sample has 150,000 to 200,000 clones; about 91% are singletons. The CDR3 runs 15 residues. V was clipped by 9 bases and J by 2 bases; unmatched bases: 6. CDR1 WSHSY and CDR2 SAAADI come from the germline V gene. This clonotype was sampled from an adult who received the AZD1222 COVID-19 vaccine. The chain has TRBV10-2 and TRBJ2-3; 12 bases map to TRBD2. The material was peripheral blood, obtained 28 days after the second AZD1222 dose. In DNA form, the CDR3 reads TGCGCCAGTTCTCGACTAGCGGGGGCCACAGATACGCAGTATTTT. It translates to CASSRLAGATDTQYF.